Listed below are T cell receptor beta chains from one sample, sequenced in a study of T cells after yellow fever vaccination. TCRdb analysed the 5' RACE reads with MiXCR anew, one entry per CDR3 protein. The data hold almost 600,000 distinct CDR3 sequences, with about 13% observed a single time. The input for sequencing was PBMCs, taken on the day of the yellow fever booster vaccination. Receptor source: a man in his thirties or forties who received the YFV17D yellow fever vaccine. CDR3s include the opening cysteine and the closing phenylalanine or tryptophan. A D gene is named only where the DNA matches it firmly. A clone size is listed for some rows: how often the clone was seen (once, few, many), or a class if it is expanded.

d_call: NA; j_call: TRBJ2-1; clone_size: few; v_call: TRBV20-1; cdr3_aa: CSASSAYSYNEQFF; cdr3_nt: TGCAGTGCTAGTTCCGCGTACTCCTACAATGAGCAGTTCTTC
d_call: NA; j_call: TRBJ2-1; clone_size: NA; v_call: TRBV3-1; cdr3_aa: CASSHSIGVYNEQFF; cdr3_nt: TGTGCCAGCAGCCATTCCATTGGGGTCTACAATGAGCAGTTCTTC
d_call: NA; j_call: TRBJ1-4; clone_size: NA; v_call: TRBV6-5; cdr3_aa: CASSYSIRMEGEKLFF; cdr3_nt: TGTGCCAGCAGTTACTCGATCCGGATGGAGGGTGAAAAACTGTTTTTT
d_call: NA; j_call: TRBJ2-7; clone_size: many; v_call: TRBV12-3/TRBV12-4; cdr3_aa: CASRNVPSYEQYF; cdr3_nt: TGTGCCAGCAGGAACGTTCCTTCCTACGAGCAGTACTTC
d_call: NA; j_call: TRBJ2-5; clone_size: NA; v_call: TRBV7-2; cdr3_aa: CASSKRYQETQYF; cdr3_nt: TGTGCCAGCAGTAAGCGGTACCAAGAGACCCAGTACTTC
d_call: NA; j_call: TRBJ2-5; clone_size: few; v_call: TRBV10-3; cdr3_aa: CAISRPQETQYF; cdr3_nt: TGTGCCATCAGTCGCCCCCAAGAGACCCAGTACTTC
d_call: NA; j_call: TRBJ2-1; clone_size: NA; v_call: TRBV4-3; cdr3_aa: CASSQDQGLHNEQFF; cdr3_nt: TGCGCCAGCAGCCAAGATCAGGGACTTCACAATGAGCAGTTCTTC
d_call: NA; j_call: TRBJ1-1; clone_size: few; v_call: TRBV11-2; cdr3_aa: CASSLDLGKGRKNTEAFF; cdr3_nt: TGTGCCAGCAGCTTAGATCTGGGGAAAGGGCGGAAGAACACTGAAGCTTTCTTT
d_call: TRBD2; j_call: TRBJ2-3; clone_size: NA; v_call: TRBV30; cdr3_aa: CAWSLGLAGYADTQYF; cdr3_nt: TGTGCCTGGAGTTTAGGACTAGCGGGATATGCAGATACGCAGTATTTT
d_call: TRBD1; j_call: TRBJ2-7; clone_size: NA; v_call: TRBV6-5; cdr3_aa: CASSWDRGPYEQYF; cdr3_nt: TGTGCCAGCAGCTGGGACAGGGGCCCCTACGAGCAGTACTTC
d_call: TRBD1; j_call: TRBJ1-4; clone_size: few; v_call: TRBV4-3; cdr3_aa: CASSQEPPGGHEKLFF; cdr3_nt: TGCGCCAGCAGCCAAGAACCTCCAGGGGGCCATGAAAAACTGTTTTTT
d_call: TRBD2; j_call: TRBJ2-3; clone_size: once; v_call: TRBV6-1; cdr3_aa: CASSGLAGRLTDTQYF; cdr3_nt: TGTGCCAGCTCGGGACTAGCGGGGAGACTCACAGATACGCAGTATTTT
d_call: NA; j_call: TRBJ2-1; clone_size: NA; v_call: TRBV20-1; cdr3_aa: CSAPGGARNEQFF; cdr3_nt: TGCAGTGCTCCCGGGGGAGCCCGAAATGAGCAGTTCTTC
d_call: NA; j_call: TRBJ2-7; clone_size: NA; v_call: TRBV10-3; cdr3_aa: CAISDGYYEQYF; cdr3_nt: TGTGCCATCAGTGACGGCTACTACGAGCAGTACTTC
d_call: NA; j_call: TRBJ1-3; clone_size: once; v_call: TRBV20-1; cdr3_aa: CSARRLGIFSGNTIYF; cdr3_nt: TGCAGTGCTAGAAGGCTAGGGATTTTCTCTGGAAACACCATATATTTT
d_call: NA; j_call: TRBJ2-7; clone_size: NA; v_call: TRBV6-2/TRBV6-3; cdr3_aa: CASSLPGQKYF; cdr3_nt: TGTGCCAGCTCCCTTCCCGGGCAGAAGTACTTC
d_call: NA; j_call: TRBJ2-2; clone_size: few; v_call: TRBV5-4; cdr3_aa: CASSPSGGLNTGELFF; cdr3_nt: TGTGCCAGCAGCCCCTCCGGGGGCCTGAACACCGGGGAGCTGTTTTTT
d_call: NA; j_call: TRBJ2-5; clone_size: NA; v_call: TRBV11-2; cdr3_aa: CASSIGGGTKAKTQYF; cdr3_nt: TGTGCCAGCAGCATAGGAGGCGGGACCAAGGCGAAGACCCAGTACTTC
d_call: NA; j_call: TRBJ2-3; clone_size: few; v_call: TRBV7-2; cdr3_aa: CASSLAIERVYRKNTQYF; cdr3_nt: TGTGCCAGCAGCTTAGCGATCGAGCGCGTATATCGAAAAAATACGCAGTATTTT
d_call: TRBD2; j_call: TRBJ2-3; clone_size: NA; v_call: TRBV28; cdr3_aa: CASSSAGASHTDTQYF; cdr3_nt: TGTGCCAGCAGTTCGGCGGGAGCCTCTCACACAGATACGCAGTATTTT
d_call: NA; j_call: TRBJ1-5; clone_size: NA; v_call: TRBV3-1; cdr3_aa: CASSPTASNQPQHF; cdr3_nt: TGTGCCAGCAGTCCGACAGCTAGCAATCAGCCCCAGCATTTT
d_call: NA; j_call: TRBJ2-2; clone_size: few; v_call: TRBV7-7; cdr3_aa: CASSLATGAGELFF; cdr3_nt: TGTGCCAGCAGCCTGGCCACGGGAGCCGGGGAGCTGTTTTTT
d_call: TRBD1; j_call: TRBJ2-2; clone_size: many; v_call: TRBV5-1; cdr3_aa: CASSLEGQGPNTGELFF; cdr3_nt: TGCGCCAGCAGCTTGGAGGGACAGGGACCGAACACCGGGGAGCTGTTTTTT
d_call: NA; j_call: TRBJ2-6; clone_size: few; v_call: TRBV7-2; cdr3_aa: CASSLAPGRVSGANVLTF; cdr3_nt: TGTGCCAGCAGCTTAGCGCCGGGAAGGGTCTCTGGGGCCAACGTCCTGACTTTC
d_call: TRBD1; j_call: TRBJ2-2; clone_size: many; v_call: TRBV20-1; cdr3_aa: CSYTGANTGELFF; cdr3_nt: TGCAGTTATACAGGGGCGAACACCGGGGAGCTGTTTTTT
d_call: TRBD2; j_call: TRBJ2-3; clone_size: NA; v_call: TRBV11-2; cdr3_aa: CASSLLAGAFTSTDTQYF; cdr3_nt: TGTGCCAGCAGCTTACTAGCGGGAGCATTTACTAGCACAGATACGCAGTATTTT
d_call: NA; j_call: TRBJ2-7; clone_size: NA; v_call: TRBV20-1; cdr3_aa: CSARARSGGYEQYF; cdr3_nt: TGCAGTGCTAGAGCAAGGTCAGGGGGGTACGAGCAGTACTTC